The 9 T cell receptor beta chains given below trace back to one sample, sequenced in a study of healthy donors' naive CD4 and CD8 T cells. Each TCR library used 500 ng of total RNA and a linear amplification protocol. TCRdb reprocessed the reads with MiXCR, giving one entry per CDR3 protein. The sample contains roughly 200,000 distinct CDR3 sequences, under 85% of which appear only once. The specimen sequenced was naive CD4+ and CD8+ T cells sorted from blood, pooled from several donors. All receptors come from a pool of human donors in good health; the sample pools cells from several healthy donors.

This clonotype was observed a few times. This chain joins TRBV24-1 and TRBJ2-5, with 7 bases fitting TRBD1. Trimming removed 1 base from V and 10 bases from J; junction bases left unmatched: 2. Germline V lookup: CDR1 KGHDR, CDR2 SFDVKD. The CDR3 extends over 12 amino acids. Written as DNA, the CDR3 is TGTGCCACCAGTGATTTTACAGGGGTCCAGTACTTC. As protein: CATSDFTGVQYF.

This chain connects TRBV29-1 to TRBJ2-3; no reliable D call. Deletions cut 0 bases from V and 5 bases from J, with 3 bases between. Germline V gene sequence: CDR1 SQVTM, CDR2 ANQGSEA. CDR3 size: 11 residues. The CDR3: CSVEEGDTQYF. The CDR3 DNA sequence: TGCAGCGTTGAAGAGGGAGATACGCAGTATTTT.

The chain recombines TRBV29-1 with TRBJ1-2; D might be TRBD1 (6 bases). Per germline, CDR1 SQVTM and CDR2 ANQGSEA. Trimming removed 1 base from V and 2 bases from J, with 8 bases in between. The CDR3 covers 13 residues. The CDR3 sequence is CSVEAGANYGYTF. In DNA form, the CDR3 reads TGCAGCGTTGAAGCAGGGGCAAACTATGGCTACACCTTC.

The chain employs TRBV29-1 and TRBJ2-1, with D possibly TRBD1 on 6 matching bases. CDR3 length equals 11 residues. V lost 7 bases, J lost 5 bases, and 9 bases lay in between. Germline V lookup: CDR1 SQVTM, CDR2 ANQGSEA. CDR3 sequence: CSAQGDNEQFF. CDR3 sequence (DNA): TGCAGCGCACAGGGAGACAATGAGCAGTTCTTC.

The CDR3 loop is CASSLRSGGTDTQYF. The CDR3 bases are TGTGCCAGCAGCTTACGTAGCGGGGGCACAGATACGCAGTATTTT. The V call is TRBV7-2, the J call TRBJ2-3, with 8 bases aligning to TRBD2. Trimming took 2 bases from V and 1 from J; bases not matched to a gene: 2. Germline V CDR1 and CDR2: SGHTA, FQGNSA. The CDR3 has 15 residues.

Written as DNA, the CDR3 is TGCGCCAGCAGCTACTCCGGGACAGGGACCTACGAGCAGTACTTC. It specifies CASSYSGTGTYEQYF. The rearrangement joins TRBV5-1 to TRBJ2-7; 9 nucleotides align to TRBD1. This CDR3 spans 15 amino acids. Germline V CDR1 and CDR2: SGHRS, YFSETQ. Trimming took 3 bases from V and 2 from J; bases not matched to a gene: 6.

The V and J genes are TRBV5-5 and TRBJ2-7; TRBD1 agrees at 7 bases. The CDR3 sequence is 14 residues long. V lost 2 bases to trimming and J lost 4 bases; unmatched junction nucleotides: 6. CDR1 is SGHKS, CDR2 YYEKEE, per germline (reference sequence). CDR3 sequence reads: CASSFPDRWYEQYF. CDR3 DNA sequence: TGTGCCAGCAGCTTCCCGGACAGGTGGTACGAGCAGTACTTC.

This chain links TRBV18 with TRBJ1-2; D gene unclear. Trimming pared 8 bases from V and 3 bases from J, leaving 19 bases between. CDR1 is KGHSH and CDR2 is LQKENI in the germline V gene. This CDR3 contains 15 residues. The CDR3: CASTDAGPGDYGYTF. The CDR3 DNA reads TGTGCCAGCACGGACGCGGGCCCTGGTGACTATGGCTACACCTTC.

This clonotype occurred once. The chain has TRBV19 and TRBJ1-2, with 7 bases fitting TRBD1. CDR1 and CDR2 (germline): LNHDA, SQIVND (reference sequence). This CDR3 comprises 17 residues. J lost 5 bases, V lost 5 bases, and 17 bases had no gene match. The CDR3 DNA is TGTGCCAGTAGTCTTTCCGGGACAGCTCAACTCTTATATGGCTACACCTTC. Its translation: CASSLSGTAQLLYGYTF.